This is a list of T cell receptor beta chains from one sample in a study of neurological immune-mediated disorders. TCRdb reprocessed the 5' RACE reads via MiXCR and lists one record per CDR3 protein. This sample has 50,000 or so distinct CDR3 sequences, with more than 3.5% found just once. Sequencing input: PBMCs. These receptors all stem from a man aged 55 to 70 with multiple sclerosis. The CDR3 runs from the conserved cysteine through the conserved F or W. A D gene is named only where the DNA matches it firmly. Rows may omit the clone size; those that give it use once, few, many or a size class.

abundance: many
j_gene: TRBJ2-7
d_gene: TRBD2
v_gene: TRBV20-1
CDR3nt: TGCAGTGCTAGAGATCGGGCGGCGGGAGTAGGGACCTACGAGCAGTACTTC
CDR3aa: CSARDRAAGVGTYEQYF

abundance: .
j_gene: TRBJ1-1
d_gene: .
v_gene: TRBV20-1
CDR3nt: TGCAGTGCTAGATCCTCCTACGACCCTGAAGCTTTCTTT
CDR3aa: CSARSSYDPEAFF

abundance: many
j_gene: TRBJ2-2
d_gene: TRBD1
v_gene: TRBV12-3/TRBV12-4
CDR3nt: TGTGCCAGCAGTCCCCTTATGACAGGGGCCGGGGAGCTGTTTTTT
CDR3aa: CASSPLMTGAGELFF

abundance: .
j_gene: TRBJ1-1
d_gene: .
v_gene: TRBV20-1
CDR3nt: TGCAGTGTTAGGGTGAACACTGAAGCTTTCTTT
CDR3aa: CSVRVNTEAFF

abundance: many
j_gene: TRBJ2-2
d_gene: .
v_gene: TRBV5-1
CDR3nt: TGCGCCAGCAGCTTGGTGGCATCCGGGGAGCTGTTTTTT
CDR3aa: CASSLVASGELFF

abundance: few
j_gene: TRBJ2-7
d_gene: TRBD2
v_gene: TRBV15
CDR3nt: TGTGCCACCAGCAGATCTTACCGGGGGGACGGGTACGAGCAGTACTTC
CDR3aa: CATSRSYRGDGYEQYF

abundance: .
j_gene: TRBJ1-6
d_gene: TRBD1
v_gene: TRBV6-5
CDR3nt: TGTGCCAGCAGTTACCGGGACAGCCGTTCACCCCTCCACTTT
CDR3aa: CASSYRDSRSPLHF

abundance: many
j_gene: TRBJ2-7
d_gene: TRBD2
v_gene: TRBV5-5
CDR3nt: TGTGCCAGCAGCTTTAATCGGGAGGGGCAGGACTCCTACGAGCAGTACTTC
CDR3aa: CASSFNREGQDSYEQYF

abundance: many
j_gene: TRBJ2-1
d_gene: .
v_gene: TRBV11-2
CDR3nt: TGTGCCAGCAGCTTGTACAGTTACAATGAGCAGTTCTTC
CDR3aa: CASSLYSYNEQFF

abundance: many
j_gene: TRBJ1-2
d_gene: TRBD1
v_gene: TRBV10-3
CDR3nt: TGTGCCATCAGATTATCCGGGACAGATAACTATGGCTACACCTTC
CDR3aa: CAIRLSGTDNYGYTF

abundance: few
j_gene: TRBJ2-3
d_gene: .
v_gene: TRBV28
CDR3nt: TGTGCCAGCAGCACCGGCACTGGGGGTACGCAGTATTTT
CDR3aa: CASSTGTGGTQYF

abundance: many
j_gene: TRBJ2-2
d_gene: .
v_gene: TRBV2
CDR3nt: TGTGCCAGCAGTCAAGAGGGTTTTCTCTCCGGGGAGCTGTTTTTT
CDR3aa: CASSQEGFLSGELFF

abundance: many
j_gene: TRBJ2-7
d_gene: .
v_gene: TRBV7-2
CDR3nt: TGTGCCAGCAGCTTAGAGGGAGGAATTACCGAGCAGTACTTC
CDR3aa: CASSLEGGITEQYF

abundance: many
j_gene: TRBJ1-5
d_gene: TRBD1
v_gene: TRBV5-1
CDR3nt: TGCGCCAGCAGCGTATCAGGGGGCGGACAGCCCCAGCATTTT
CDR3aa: CASSVSGGGQPQHF

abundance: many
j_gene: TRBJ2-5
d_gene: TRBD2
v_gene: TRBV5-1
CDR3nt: TGCGCCAGCAGTTATACGACTAGCACAGAGACCCAGTACTTC
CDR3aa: CASSYTTSTETQYF

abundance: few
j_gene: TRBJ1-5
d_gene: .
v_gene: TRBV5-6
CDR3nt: TGTGCCAGCAGCTTGGGGGGCCACCTTAGCAATCAGCCCCAGCATTTT
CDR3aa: CASSLGGHLSNQPQHF

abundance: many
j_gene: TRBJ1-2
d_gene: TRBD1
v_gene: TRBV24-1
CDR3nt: TGTGCCACCAGTGCCGGGACAGACTATGGCTACACCTTC
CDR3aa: CATSAGTDYGYTF

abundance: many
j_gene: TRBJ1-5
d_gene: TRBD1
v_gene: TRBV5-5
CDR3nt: TGTGCCAGCAGCAGCGGGACAGCTAATCAGCCCCAGCATTTT
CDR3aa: CASSSGTANQPQHF

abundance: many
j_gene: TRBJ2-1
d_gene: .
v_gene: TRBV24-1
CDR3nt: TGTGCCACCAGTGATTTGTCTCAGAAATACAATGAGCAGTTCTTC
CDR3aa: CATSDLSQKYNEQFF

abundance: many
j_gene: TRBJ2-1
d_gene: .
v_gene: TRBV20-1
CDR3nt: TGCAGTGCTAAAAGGGCAGACTCCTACAATGAGCAGTTCTTC
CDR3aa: CSAKRADSYNEQFF

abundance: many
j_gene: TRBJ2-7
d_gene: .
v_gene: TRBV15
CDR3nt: TGTGCCACCAGCAGACCTAGCGTCGTGTCGAACGAGCAGTACTTC
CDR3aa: CATSRPSVVSNEQYF

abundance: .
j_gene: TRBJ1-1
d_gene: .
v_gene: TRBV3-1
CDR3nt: TGTGCCAGCAGCCAGGGAGGCCAGGGCCGGAGGGACACTGAAGCTTTCTTT
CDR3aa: CASSQGGQGRRDTEAFF

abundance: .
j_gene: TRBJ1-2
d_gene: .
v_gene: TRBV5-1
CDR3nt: TGCGCCAGCAGCTTGGAGGGGCTCGCGGATGGCTACACCTTC
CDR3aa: CASSLEGLADGYTF

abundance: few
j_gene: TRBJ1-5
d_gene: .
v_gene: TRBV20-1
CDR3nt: TGCAGTGCTATGCGGACTTTGGAGCCCCAGCATTTT
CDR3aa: CSAMRTLEPQHF

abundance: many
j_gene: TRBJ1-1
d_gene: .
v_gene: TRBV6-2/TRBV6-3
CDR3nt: TGTGCCAGCAGGCAGCCGAACACTGAAGCTTTCTTT
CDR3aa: CASRQPNTEAFF

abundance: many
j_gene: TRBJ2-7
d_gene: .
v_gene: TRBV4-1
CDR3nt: TGCGCCAGCAGCCAAGTCAGGTTCTACGAGCAGTACTTC
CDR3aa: CASSQVRFYEQYF

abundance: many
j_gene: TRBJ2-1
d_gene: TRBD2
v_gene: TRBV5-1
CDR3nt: TGCGCCAGCAGCGGGGGACTAGCGGGAGACTATGAGCAGTTCTTC
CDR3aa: CASSGGLAGDYEQFF

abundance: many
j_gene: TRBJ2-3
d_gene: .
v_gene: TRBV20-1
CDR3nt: TGCAGTGCTAGCGTTTCCACAGATACGCAGTATTTT
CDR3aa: CSASVSTDTQYF

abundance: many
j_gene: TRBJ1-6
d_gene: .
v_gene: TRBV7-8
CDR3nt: TGTGCCAGCAGCCAGCAGGAAACGATAGTTAATAATTCACCCCTCCACTTT
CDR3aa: CASSQQETIVNNSPLHF

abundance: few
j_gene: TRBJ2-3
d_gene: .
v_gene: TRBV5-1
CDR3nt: TGCGCCAGCAGCCCTTTAGCCCCGAGCACAGATACGCAGTATTTT
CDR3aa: CASSPLAPSTDTQYF

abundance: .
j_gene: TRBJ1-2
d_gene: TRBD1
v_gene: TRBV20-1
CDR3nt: TGCAGTGCTAGGACAGGGGAGAACTATGGCTACACCTTC
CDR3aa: CSARTGENYGYTF

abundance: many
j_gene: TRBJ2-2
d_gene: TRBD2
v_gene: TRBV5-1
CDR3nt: TGCGCCAGCAGCTCGGGACTAGCACCTTCGCCGACCGGGGAGCTGTTTTTT
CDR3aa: CASSSGLAPSPTGELFF

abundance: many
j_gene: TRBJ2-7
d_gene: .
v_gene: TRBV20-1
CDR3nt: TGCAGTGCTATGACGCCCCAAGGGGCCGAGCAGTACTTC
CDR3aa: CSAMTPQGAEQYF

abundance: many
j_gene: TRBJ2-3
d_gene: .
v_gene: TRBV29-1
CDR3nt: TGCAGCGCAAATATTTTAGCGGATTCCACAGATACGCAGTATTTT
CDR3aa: CSANILADSTDTQYF